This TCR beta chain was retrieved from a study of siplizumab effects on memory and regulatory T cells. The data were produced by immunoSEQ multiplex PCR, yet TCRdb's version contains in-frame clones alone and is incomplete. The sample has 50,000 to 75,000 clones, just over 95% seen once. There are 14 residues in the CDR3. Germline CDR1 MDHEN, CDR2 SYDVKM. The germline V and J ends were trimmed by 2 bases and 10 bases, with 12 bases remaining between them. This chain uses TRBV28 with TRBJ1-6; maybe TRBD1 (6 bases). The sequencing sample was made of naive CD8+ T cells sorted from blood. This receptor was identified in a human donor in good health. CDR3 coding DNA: TGTGCCAGCAGTTTACAGGGGCGGGGATCACCCCTCCACTTT. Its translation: CASSLQGRGSPLHF.